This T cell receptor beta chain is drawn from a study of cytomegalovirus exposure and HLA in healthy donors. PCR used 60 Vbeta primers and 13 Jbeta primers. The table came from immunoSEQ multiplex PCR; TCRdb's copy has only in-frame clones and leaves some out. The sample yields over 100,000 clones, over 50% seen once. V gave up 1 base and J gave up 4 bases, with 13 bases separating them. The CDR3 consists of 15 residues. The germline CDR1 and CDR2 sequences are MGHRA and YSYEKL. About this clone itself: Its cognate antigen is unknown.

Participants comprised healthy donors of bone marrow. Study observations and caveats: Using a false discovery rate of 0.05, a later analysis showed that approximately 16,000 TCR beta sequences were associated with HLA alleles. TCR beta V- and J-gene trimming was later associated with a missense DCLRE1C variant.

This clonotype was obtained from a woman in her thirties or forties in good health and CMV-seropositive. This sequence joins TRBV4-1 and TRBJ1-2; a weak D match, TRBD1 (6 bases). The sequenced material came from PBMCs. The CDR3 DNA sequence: TGCGCCAGCAGCCAAGGGGGCCAGGGGAGCTATGGCTACACCTTC. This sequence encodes CASSQGGQGSYGYTF.